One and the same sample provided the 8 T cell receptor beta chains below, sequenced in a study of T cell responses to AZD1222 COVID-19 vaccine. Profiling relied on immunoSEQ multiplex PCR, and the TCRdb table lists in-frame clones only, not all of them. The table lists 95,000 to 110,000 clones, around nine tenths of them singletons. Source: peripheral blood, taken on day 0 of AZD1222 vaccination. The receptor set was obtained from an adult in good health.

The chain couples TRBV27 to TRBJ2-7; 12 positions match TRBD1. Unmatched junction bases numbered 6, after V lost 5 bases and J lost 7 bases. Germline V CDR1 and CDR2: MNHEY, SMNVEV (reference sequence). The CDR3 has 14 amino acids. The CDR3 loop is CASSPGQGAEEQYF. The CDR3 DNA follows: TGTGCCAGCAGTCCGGGACAGGGGGCGGAAGAGCAGTACTTC.

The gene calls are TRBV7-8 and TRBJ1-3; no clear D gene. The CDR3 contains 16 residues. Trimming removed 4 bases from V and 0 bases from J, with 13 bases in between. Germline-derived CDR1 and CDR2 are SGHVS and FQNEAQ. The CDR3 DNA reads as TGTGCCAGCAGCTCCACTATTGACCTCTCTGGAAACACCATATATTTT. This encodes CASSSTIDLSGNTIYF. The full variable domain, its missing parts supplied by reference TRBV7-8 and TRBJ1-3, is GAGVSQSPRYKVAKRGQDVALRCDPISGHVSLFWYQQALGQGPEFLTYFQNEAQLDKSGLPSDRFFAERPEGSVSTLKIQRTQQEDSAVYLCASSSTIDLSGNTIYFGEGSWLTVV.

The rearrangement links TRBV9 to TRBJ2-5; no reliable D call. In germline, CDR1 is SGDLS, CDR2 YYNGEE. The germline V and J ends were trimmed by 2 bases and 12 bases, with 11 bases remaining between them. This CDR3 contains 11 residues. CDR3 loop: CASSVLDRKYF. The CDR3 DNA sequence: TGTGCCAGCAGCGTGTTGGACCGAAAGTACTTC.

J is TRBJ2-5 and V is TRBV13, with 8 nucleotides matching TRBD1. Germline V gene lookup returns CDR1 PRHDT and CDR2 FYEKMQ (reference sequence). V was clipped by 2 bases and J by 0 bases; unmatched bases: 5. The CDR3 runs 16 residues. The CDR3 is CASSLRDRTYQETQYF. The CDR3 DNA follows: TGTGCCAGCAGCTTACGGGACAGGACGTACCAAGAGACCCAGTACTTC.

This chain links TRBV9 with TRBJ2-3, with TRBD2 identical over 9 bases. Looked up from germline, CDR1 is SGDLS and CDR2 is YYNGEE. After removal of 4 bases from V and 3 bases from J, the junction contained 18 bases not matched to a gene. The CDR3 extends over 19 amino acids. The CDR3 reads CASSPQSGGGAGLTDTQYF. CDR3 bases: TGTGCCAGCAGCCCCCAGAGCGGCGGGGGGGCTGGTTTGACAGATACGCAGTATTTT.

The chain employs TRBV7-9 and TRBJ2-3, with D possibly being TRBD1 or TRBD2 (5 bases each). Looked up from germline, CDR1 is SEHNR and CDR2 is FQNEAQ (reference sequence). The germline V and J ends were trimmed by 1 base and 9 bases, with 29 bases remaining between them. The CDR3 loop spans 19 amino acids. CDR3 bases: TGTGCCAGCAGCTTAGTCGGCCGCCTTTACGAGGGGCCCCTGGAGACGCAGTATTTT. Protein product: CASSLVGRLYEGPLETQYF.

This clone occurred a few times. The CDR3 DNA reads as TGCAGCGCTGGGGGAGATGGTGTCGATACGCAGTATTTT. Encoded protein: CSAGGDGVDTQYF. This chain uses TRBV29-1 with TRBJ2-3; perhaps D is TRBD1 or TRBD2 (5 bases each). The V gene's germline CDR1 is SQVTM and CDR2 ANQGSEA. V was pared by 7 bases and J by 6 bases, with 17 bases between. The CDR3 loop spans 13 amino acids.

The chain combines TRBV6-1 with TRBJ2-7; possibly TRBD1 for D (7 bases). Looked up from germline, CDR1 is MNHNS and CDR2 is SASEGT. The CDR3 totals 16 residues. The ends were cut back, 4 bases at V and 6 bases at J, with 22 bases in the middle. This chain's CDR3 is CASSAHPDREVAEQYF. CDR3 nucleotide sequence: TGTGCCAGCAGTGCACACCCCGACAGGGAGGTTGCCGAGCAGTACTTC.